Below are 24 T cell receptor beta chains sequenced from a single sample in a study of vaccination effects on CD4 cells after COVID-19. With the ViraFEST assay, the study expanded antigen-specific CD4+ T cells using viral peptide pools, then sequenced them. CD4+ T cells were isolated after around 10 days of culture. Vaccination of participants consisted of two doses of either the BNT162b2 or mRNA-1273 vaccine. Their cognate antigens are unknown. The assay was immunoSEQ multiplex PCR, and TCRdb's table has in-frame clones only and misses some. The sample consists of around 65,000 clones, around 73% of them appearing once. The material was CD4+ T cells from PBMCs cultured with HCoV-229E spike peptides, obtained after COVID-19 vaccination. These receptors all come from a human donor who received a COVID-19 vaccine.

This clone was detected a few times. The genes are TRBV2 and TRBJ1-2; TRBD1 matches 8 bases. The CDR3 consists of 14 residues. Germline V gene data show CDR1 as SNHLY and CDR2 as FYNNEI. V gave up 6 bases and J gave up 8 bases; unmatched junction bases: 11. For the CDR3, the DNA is TGTGCCAGCAGGCCCCAGGGGGCTAGTTGGGGCTACACCTTC. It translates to CASRPQGASWGYTF.

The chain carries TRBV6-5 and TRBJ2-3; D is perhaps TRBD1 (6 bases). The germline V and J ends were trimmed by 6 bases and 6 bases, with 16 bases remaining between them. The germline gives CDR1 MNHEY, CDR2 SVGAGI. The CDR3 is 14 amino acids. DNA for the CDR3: TGTGCCAGCAGCCTCGGGTTGGGGGCCGATACGCAGTATTTT. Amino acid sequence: CASSLGLGADTQYF.

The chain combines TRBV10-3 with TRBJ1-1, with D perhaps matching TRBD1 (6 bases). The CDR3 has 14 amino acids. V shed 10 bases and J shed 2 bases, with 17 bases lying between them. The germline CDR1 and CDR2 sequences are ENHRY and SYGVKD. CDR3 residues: CATSNTGFNTEAFF. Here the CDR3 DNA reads TGTGCCACCTCAAACACAGGGTTTAACACTGAAGCTTTCTTT.

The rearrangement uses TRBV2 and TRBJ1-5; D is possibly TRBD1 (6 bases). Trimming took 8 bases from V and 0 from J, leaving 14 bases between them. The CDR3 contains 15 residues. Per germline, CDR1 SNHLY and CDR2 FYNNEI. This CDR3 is CASAGQGHSNQPQHF. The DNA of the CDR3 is TGTGCCAGCGCGGGCCAGGGACATAGCAATCAGCCCCAGCATTTT.

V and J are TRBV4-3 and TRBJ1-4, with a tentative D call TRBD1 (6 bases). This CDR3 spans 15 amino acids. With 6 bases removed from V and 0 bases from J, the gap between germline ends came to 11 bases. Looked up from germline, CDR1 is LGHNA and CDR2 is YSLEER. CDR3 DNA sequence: TGCGCCAGCAGTATTTGGACAGCAACTAATGAAAAACTGTTTTTT. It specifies CASSIWTATNEKLFF.

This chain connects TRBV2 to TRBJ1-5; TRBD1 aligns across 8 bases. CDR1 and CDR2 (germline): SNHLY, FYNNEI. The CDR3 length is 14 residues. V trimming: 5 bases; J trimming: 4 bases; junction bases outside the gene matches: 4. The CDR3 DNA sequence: TGTGCCAGCAGTCCGGACAGGGCAAATCAGCCCCAGCATTTT. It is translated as CASSPDRANQPQHF. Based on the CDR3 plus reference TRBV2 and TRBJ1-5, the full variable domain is EPEVTQTPSHQVTQMGQEVILRCVPISNHLYFYWYRQILGQKVEFLVSFYNNEISEKSEIFDDQFSVERPDGSNFTLKIRSTKLEDSAMYFCASSPDRANQPQHFGDGTRLSIL.

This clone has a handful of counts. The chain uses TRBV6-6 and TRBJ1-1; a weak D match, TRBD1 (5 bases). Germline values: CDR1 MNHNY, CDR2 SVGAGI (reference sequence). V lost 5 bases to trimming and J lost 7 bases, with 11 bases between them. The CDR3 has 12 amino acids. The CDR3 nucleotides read TGTGCCAGCAGTCACGGGACGGTTGAAGCTTTCTTT. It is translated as CASSHGTVEAFF.

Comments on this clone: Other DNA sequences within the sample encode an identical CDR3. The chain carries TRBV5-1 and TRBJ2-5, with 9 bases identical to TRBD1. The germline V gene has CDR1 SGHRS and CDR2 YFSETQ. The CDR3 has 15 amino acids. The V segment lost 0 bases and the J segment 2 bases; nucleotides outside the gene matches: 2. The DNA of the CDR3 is TGCGCCAGCAGCTTGGCGACAGGGGGGCAAGAGACCCAGTACTTC. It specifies CASSLATGGQETQYF. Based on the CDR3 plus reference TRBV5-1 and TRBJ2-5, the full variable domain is KAGVTQTPRYLIKTRGQQVTLSCSPISGHRSVSWYQQTPGQGLQFLFEYFSETQRNKGNFPGRFSGRQFSNSRSEMNVSTLELGDSALYLCASSLATGGQETQYFGPGTRLLVL.

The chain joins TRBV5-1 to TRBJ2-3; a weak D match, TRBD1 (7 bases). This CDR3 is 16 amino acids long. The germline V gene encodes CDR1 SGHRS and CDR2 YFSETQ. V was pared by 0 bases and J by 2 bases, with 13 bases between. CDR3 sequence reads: CASSLAGDRDTDTQYF. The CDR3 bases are TGCGCCAGCAGCTTGGCGGGGGACAGAGACACAGATACGCAGTATTTT.

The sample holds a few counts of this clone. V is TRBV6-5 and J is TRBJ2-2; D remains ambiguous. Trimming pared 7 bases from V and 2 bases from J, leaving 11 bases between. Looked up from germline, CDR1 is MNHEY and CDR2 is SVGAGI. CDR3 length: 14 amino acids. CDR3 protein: CASTATLNTGELFF. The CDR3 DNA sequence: TGTGCCAGCACCGCGACTCTAAACACCGGGGAGCTGTTTTTT.

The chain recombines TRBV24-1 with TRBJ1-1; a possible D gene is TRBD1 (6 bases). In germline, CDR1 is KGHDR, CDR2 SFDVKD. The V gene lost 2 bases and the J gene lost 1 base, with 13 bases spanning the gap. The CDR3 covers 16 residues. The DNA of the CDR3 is TGTGCCACCAGTGATTCTGCCGGGACACCGAACACTGAAGCTTTCTTT. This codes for CATSDSAGTPNTEAFF.

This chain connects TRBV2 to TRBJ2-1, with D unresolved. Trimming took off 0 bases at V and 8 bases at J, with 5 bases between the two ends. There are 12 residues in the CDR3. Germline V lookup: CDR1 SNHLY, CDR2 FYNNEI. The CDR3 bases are TGTGCCAGCAGTGAAGCGCGATATGAGCAGTTCTTC. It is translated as CASSEARYEQFF.

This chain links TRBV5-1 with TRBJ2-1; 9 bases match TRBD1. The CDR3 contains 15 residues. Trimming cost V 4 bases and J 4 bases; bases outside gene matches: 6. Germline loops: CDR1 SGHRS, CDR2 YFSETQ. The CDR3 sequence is CASSDPGQGYNEQFF. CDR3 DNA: TGCGCCAGCAGCGACCCGGGACAGGGTTACAATGAGCAGTTCTTC. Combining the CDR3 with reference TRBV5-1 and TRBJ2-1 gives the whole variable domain KAGVTQTPRYLIKTRGQQVTLSCSPISGHRSVSWYQQTPGQGLQFLFEYFSETQRNKGNFPGRFSGRQFSNSRSEMNVSTLELGDSALYLCASSDPGQGYNEQFFGPGTRLTVL.

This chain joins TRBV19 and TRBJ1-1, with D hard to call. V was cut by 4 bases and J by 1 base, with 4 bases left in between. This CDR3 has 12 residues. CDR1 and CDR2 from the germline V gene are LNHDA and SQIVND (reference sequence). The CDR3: CASSKRNTEAFF. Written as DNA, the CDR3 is TGTGCCAGTAGTAAAAGGAACACTGAAGCTTTCTTT.

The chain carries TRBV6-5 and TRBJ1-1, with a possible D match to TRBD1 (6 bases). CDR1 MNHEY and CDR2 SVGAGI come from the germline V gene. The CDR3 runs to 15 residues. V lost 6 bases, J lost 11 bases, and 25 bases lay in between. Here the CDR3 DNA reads TGTGCCAGCAGAGCCTCGGGAAGGTTCGGCGACAGGGCTTTCTTT. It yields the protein CASRASGRFGDRAFF.

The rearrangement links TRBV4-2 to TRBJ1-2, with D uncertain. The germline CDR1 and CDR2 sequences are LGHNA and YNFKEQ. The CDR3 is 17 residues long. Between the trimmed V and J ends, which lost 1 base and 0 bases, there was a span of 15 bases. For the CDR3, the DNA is TGTGCCAGCAGCCAAGGAGCAGGATCTACCACTAACTATGGCTACACCTTC. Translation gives CASSQGAGSTTNYGYTF.

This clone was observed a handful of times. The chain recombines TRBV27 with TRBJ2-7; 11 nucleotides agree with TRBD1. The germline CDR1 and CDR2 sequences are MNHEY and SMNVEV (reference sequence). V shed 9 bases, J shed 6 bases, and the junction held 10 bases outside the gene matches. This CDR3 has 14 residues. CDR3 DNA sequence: TGTGCCAGAACGCACCTGGACAGGGGGCGCGAGCAGTACGTC. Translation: CARTHLDRGREQYV.

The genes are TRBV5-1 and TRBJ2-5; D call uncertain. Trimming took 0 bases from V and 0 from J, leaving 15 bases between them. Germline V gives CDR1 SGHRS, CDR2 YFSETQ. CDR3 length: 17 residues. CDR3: CASSLDGQPWYQETQYF. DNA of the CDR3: TGCGCCAGCAGCTTGGACGGCCAACCTTGGTACCAAGAGACCCAGTACTTC.

This CDR3 reads CASSLQGLYGYTF. DNA of the CDR3: TGTGCCAGCAGCCTCCAGGGCCTCTATGGCTACACCTTC. The chain joins TRBV7-2 to TRBJ1-2; a possible D gene is TRBD1 (5 bases). V lost 5 bases and J 4 bases, leaving 11 bases between the germline ends. This CDR3 has 13 amino acids. CDR1 and CDR2 (germline): SGHTA, FQGNSA.

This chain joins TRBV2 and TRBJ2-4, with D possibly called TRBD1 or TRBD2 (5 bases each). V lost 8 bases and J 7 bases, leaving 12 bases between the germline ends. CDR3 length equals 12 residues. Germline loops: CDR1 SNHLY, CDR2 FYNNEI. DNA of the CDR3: TGTGCCAGCCGGGACCCCTCCAACATTCAGTACTTC. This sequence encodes CASRDPSNIQYF.

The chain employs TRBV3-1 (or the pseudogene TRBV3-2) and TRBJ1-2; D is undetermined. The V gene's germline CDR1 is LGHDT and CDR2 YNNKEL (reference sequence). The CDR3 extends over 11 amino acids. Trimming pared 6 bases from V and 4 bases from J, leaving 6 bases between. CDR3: CASSGSYGYTF. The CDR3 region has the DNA TGTGCCAGCAGTGGGTCCTATGGCTACACCTTC.

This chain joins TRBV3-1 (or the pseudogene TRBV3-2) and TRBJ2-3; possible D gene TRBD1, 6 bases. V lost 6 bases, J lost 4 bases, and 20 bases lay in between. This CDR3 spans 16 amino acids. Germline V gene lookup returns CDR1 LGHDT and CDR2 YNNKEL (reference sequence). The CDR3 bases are TGTGCCAGCAGTTTTCTCGCCGGGACATCTCCAGATACGCAGTATTTT. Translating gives CASSFLAGTSPDTQYF.

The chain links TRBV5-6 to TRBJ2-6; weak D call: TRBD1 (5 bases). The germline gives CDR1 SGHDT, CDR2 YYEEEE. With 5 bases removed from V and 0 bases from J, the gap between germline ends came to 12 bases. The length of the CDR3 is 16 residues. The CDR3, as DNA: TGTGCCAGCAGTATACAGGAAAACTCTGGGGCCAACGTCCTGACTTTC. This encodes CASSIQENSGANVLTF.

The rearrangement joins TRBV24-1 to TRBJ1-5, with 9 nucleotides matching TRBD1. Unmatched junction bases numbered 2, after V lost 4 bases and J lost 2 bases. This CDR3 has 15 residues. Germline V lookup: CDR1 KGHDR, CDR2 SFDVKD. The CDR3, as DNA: TGTGCCACCAGTGACCGGACAGGGGGCAATCAGCCCCAGCATTTT. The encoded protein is CATSDRTGGNQPQHF.